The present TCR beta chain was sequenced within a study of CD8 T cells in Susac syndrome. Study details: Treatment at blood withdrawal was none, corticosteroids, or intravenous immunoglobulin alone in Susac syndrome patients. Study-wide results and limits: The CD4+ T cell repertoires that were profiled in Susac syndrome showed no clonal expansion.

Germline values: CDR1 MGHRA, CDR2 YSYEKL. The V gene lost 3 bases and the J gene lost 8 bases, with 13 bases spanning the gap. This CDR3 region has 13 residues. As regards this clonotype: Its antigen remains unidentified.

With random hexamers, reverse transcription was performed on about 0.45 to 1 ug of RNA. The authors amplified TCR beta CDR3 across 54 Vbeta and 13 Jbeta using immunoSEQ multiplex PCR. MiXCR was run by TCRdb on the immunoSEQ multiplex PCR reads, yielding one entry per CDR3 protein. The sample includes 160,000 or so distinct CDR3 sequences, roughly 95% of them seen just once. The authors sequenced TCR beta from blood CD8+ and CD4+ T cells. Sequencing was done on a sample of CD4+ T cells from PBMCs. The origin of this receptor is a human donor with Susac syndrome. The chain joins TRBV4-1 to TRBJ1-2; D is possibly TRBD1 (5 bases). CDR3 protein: CASSHPGTWGYTF. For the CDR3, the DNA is TGCGCCAGCAGCCATCCAGGGACCTGGGGCTACACCTTC.